The present TCR beta chain was sequenced within a study of CD8 T cells in ankylosing spondylitis. Study-wide results and caveats: Significantly higher representation of disease-linked clones was reported for matched ankylosing spondylitis synovial fluid. Several highly homologous variants formed a TCR beta motif that appeared characteristic of ankylosing spondylitis blood. CD8+ by phenotype, disease-linked clones were relatively rare in peripheral blood. Reactive arthritis synovial fluid and blood previously showed some of these motif variants.

CDR1 is LGHDT and CDR2 is YNNKEL in the germline V gene (reference sequence). The CDR3 covers 15 residues. V lost 4 bases to trimming and J lost 2 bases, with 11 bases between them. Construction of TCR beta libraries was performed using quantitative 5'-RACE with molecular barcodes. TCRdb analysed the 5' RACE reads with MiXCR anew, one entry per CDR3 protein. Of roughly 700,000 distinct CDR3 sequences in the sample, 19% were seen once. Concerning this clonotype: Its antigen is as yet unknown.

The receptor's source is a male donor with ankylosing spondylitis. The sequencing sample was made of blood, either unsorted or a sorted T cell fraction (not recorded which). The V call is TRBV3-1, the J call TRBJ2-2; D is unclear. The DNA for the CDR3 is TGTGCCAGCAGCCCGGACGCTTTCAACACCGGGGAGCTGTTTTTT. This gives the protein CASSPDAFNTGELFF.